This T cell receptor (beta chain) was documented in a study of T cells in localized non-small cell lung cancer. This CDR3 has 16 amino acids. Germline-derived CDR1 and CDR2 are SGHRS and YFSETQ. Trimming removed 0 bases at V and 2 bases at J, with 14 bases between. This clone came up a few times. The repertoire was sequenced with immunoSEQ multiplex PCR; TCRdb's copy has only in-frame clones and lacks some. The sample yields about 13,000 clones, more than 80% seen once. Sequenced material: peripheral blood, taken before any cancer treatment. This receptor was obtained from an older male donor with stage I squamous cell lung carcinoma. The V and J genes are TRBV5-1 and TRBJ1-1; possible D gene TRBD1, 5 bases. CDR3 in DNA: TGCGCCAGCAGCTTGGTCGGGGCCTCCTCCAACACTGAAGCTTTCTTT. It encodes CASSLVGASSNTEAFF.